Reported below is one T cell receptor (beta chain). Molecular barcoding with unique molecular identifiers was used for the TCRbeta library. TCRdb reanalysed the PCR reads using MiXCR and keeps one entry per CDR3 protein. The table records 550,000 to 600,000 distinct CDR3 sequences, more than 20% of them present only once. The data originate from a study of T-cell reconstitution after alpha-beta-depleted transplantation in children. The sample was PBMCs, mostly from graft donor cells, taken 360 days after TCRalphabeta/CD19-depleted stem cell transplant. The receptor was isolated from a boy in the first two years of life who had a stem cell transplant for acute myeloid leukemia, so the T cells may come from the graft donor.

The CDR3 reads CASSLARTGSTDTQYF. CDR3 coding DNA: TGTGCCAGCAGCTTAGCCAGGACGGGAAGCACAGATACGCAGTATTTT. The rearrangement links TRBV7-9 to TRBJ2-3, with a weak D call TRBD2 (5 bases). Trimming removed 0 bases at V and 0 bases at J, with 10 bases between. The CDR3 runs to 16 residues. CDR1 is SEHNR and CDR2 is FQNEAQ in the germline V gene (reference sequence).